This TCR beta chain derives from a study of cytomegalovirus exposure and HLA in healthy donors. As concerns this clone: The antigen remains unidentified.

A multiplex PCR was run with 60 Vbeta primers and 13 Jbeta primers. Study processing details: In a later analysis, around 10 million of 65 million to 90 million unique beta chains occurred in at least two donors. Data came from immunoSEQ multiplex PCR; TCRdb stores just in-frame clones and leaves some out. V and J calls and clone size are given by that table; D and trimming were obtained from the DNA. The repertoire holds around 160,000 clones, with about 74% as singletons. Whole-study results and caveats: Within the data, a cluster of highly shared sequence variants was likely a sequencing artifact.

V lost 1 base and J lost 2; bases outside the gene matches: 1. In germline, CDR1 is SGHVS, CDR2 FNYEAQ. This CDR3 comprises 15 residues. The specimen sequenced was PBMCs. The TCR comes from a man aged 35-49 years in good health and CMV-seropositive. This rearrangement joins TRBV7-6 to TRBJ2-7; 11 nucleotides match TRBD2. In DNA, the CDR3 is TGTGCCAGCAGCTTAGGACTAGCGGGACCCTACGAGCAGTACTTC. Translation gives CASSLGLAGPYEQYF.